These 16 T cell receptor beta chains originate from one sample sequenced in a study of graft-versus-host responses after intestinal transplantation. These receptors' antigens are unknown. Repertoires were generated with immunoSEQ multiplex PCR, while TCRdb's copy carries only in-frame clones and drops some. Of about 86,000 clones listed, less than 90% were seen once; the top ten hold 0.28%. The sample was unstimulated CD4+ T cells sorted from spleen or lymph node cells, taken before transplant. The receptors derive from a human donor who was the organ donor for an intestinal transplant.

The J gene is TRBJ1-5, the V gene TRBV27; 9 bases are shared with TRBD1. This CDR3 is built from 17 residues. Germline assignment: CDR1 MNHEY and CDR2 SMNVEV (reference sequence). V shed 4 bases and J 2 bases; nucleotides not matched to a gene: 9. The CDR3 bases are TGTGCCAGCAGTTCCGCACAGGGGGCATGGGGCAATCAGCCCCAGCATTTT. Its protein product is CASSSAQGAWGNQPQHF.

This clone was seen only once. The chain uses TRBV7-2 and TRBJ2-3, with TRBD2 matching over 8 bases. The CDR3 spans 16 residues. Trimming took 5 bases from V and 5 from J; bases not matched to a gene: 12. CDR1 is SGHTA and CDR2 is FQGNSA in the germline V gene. CDR3 in DNA: TGTGCCAGCAGCCGGACGGGACTAGGGGCACTAGATACGCAGTATTTT. Its translation is CASSRTGLGALDTQYF.

The V and J genes are TRBV6-5 and TRBJ2-2; 15 bases align to TRBD2. The J segment lost 9 bases and the V segment lost 6 bases, leaving 5 bases of the junction unmatched. The CDR3 is 15 residues long. CDR1 is MNHEY, CDR2 SVGAGI, per germline. For the CDR3, the DNA is TGTGCCAGCAGCAGGACTAGCGGGGGGGCCCGGGAGCTGTTTTTT. It encodes CASSRTSGGARELFF.

The CDR3 DNA is TGTGCCAGCAGTCACACTAGGTCCAGGCAGTTCTTC. It translates to CASSHTRSRQFF. V and J are TRBV28 and TRBJ2-1; D may be TRBD2 (5 bases). V was clipped by 5 bases and J by 12 bases, with 14 bases between them. The CDR3 is made up of 12 amino acids. The V gene's germline CDR1 is MDHEN and CDR2 SYDVKM.

The V call is TRBV6-5, the J call TRBJ2-3; D not certain. This CDR3 is 15 amino acids long. Trimming pared 0 bases from V and 2 bases from J, leaving 9 bases between. Germline loops: CDR1 MNHEY, CDR2 SVGAGI. The CDR3 loop reads CASSYSRAPTDTQYF. The DNA for the CDR3 is TGTGCCAGCAGTTACTCGAGAGCGCCCACAGATACGCAGTATTTT.

This chain connects TRBV10-3 to TRBJ2-1; possible D gene TRBD2, 6 bases. The CDR3 spans 14 residues. V dropped 6 bases and J dropped 6 bases, with 15 bases sitting between them. Germline CDR1 ENHRY, CDR2 SYGVKD. The CDR3 coding sequence is TGTGCCATCAGGGGACTGGCCCCTGGCAATGAGCAGTTCTTC. Translation: CAIRGLAPGNEQFF.

The V and J genes are TRBV4-2 and TRBJ2-1, with TRBD2 as a possible D gene (5 bases). The CDR3 has 16 amino acids. V lost 1 base and J 1 base, leaving 11 bases between the germline ends. The germline gives CDR1 LGHNA, CDR2 YNFKEQ. DNA for the CDR3: TGTGCCAGCAGCCAAGGAGCTAGCCAATCCTACAATGAGCAGTTCTTC. It encodes CASSQGASQSYNEQFF.

The genes are TRBV5-4 and TRBJ2-5, with 11 bases identical to TRBD1. Losses at the gene ends were 4 bases for V and 2 bases for J; bases not matched to a gene: 1. This CDR3 spans 14 amino acids. Germline V gene sequence: CDR1 SGHNT, CDR2 YYREEE (reference sequence). Here the CDR3 DNA reads TGTGCCAGCAGCCGGGACAGGGGGCAAGAGACCCAGTACTTC. Translated, it gives CASSRDRGQETQYF.

Of note for this clone: This CDR3 is also generated by other DNA sequences in the sample. The V and J genes are TRBV5-1 and TRBJ2-2; 9 bases map to TRBD1. The germline V gene encodes CDR1 SGHRS and CDR2 YFSETQ. Trimming removed 4 bases from V and 5 bases from J; junction bases left unmatched: 3. This CDR3 is built from 14 residues. CDR3 bases: TGCGCCAGCAGCCCGGACAGGGGAACCGGGGAGCTGTTTTTT. Its translation is CASSPDRGTGELFF. Full variable domain (missing parts from reference TRBV5-1 and TRBJ2-2): KAGVTQTPRYLIKTRGQQVTLSCSPISGHRSVSWYQQTPGQGLQFLFEYFSETQRNKGNFPGRFSGRQFSNSRSEMNVSTLELGDSALYLCASSPDRGTGELFFGEGSRLTVL.

The J gene is TRBJ2-3, the V gene TRBV4-3, with TRBD2 matching 8 bases. The germline gives CDR1 LGHNA, CDR2 YSLEER. V dropped 0 bases and J dropped 0; count of bases not matched to a gene: 14. The CDR3 runs to 20 residues. The CDR3 sequence is CASSQDLRNSGEGSTDTQYF. CDR3 coding DNA: TGCGCCAGCAGCCAAGATCTTCGGAATAGCGGGGAAGGTAGCACAGATACGCAGTATTTT.

This chain connects TRBV11-2 to TRBJ1-2; tentative D call: TRBD1 (5 bases). CDR1 SGHAT and CDR2 FQNNGV come from the germline V gene. Trimming took off 5 bases at V and 8 bases at J, with 24 bases between the two ends. This CDR3 contains 16 residues. Written as DNA, the CDR3 is TGTGCCAGCAGCCGTCTCTGGTCCAGGGAGGATAGAGGCTACACCTTC. Protein product: CASSRLWSREDRGYTF.

V gene TRBV14 combines with J gene TRBJ2-7; D is possibly TRBD1 (6 bases). The germline V and J ends were trimmed by 6 bases and 1 base, with 10 bases remaining between them. Germline V lookup: CDR1 SGHDN, CDR2 FVKESK. The CDR3 runs 13 residues. CDR3 nucleotide sequence: TGTGCCAGCAGACAGGGTCATTCCTACGAGCAGTACTTC. As protein: CASRQGHSYEQYF.

The table lists this clone with a count of one. The chain joins TRBV29-1 to TRBJ2-3; TRBD2 matches 14 bases. The germline V gene has CDR1 SQVTM and CDR2 ANQGSEA. The CDR3 has 19 residues. V dropped 0 bases and J dropped 0; count of bases not matched to a gene: 8. Here the CDR3 reads CSVEDAGLAGEGSTDTQYF. The CDR3 DNA is TGCAGCGTTGAAGATGCGGGACTAGCGGGAGAGGGGAGCACAGATACGCAGTATTTT.

The chain employs TRBV7-2 and TRBJ1-4; 7 bases match TRBD1. The V and J ends lost 5 bases and 0 bases, in that order; junction bases with no gene match: 9. Germline lookup yields CDR1 SGHTA and CDR2 FQGNSA. The CDR3 length is 17 residues. The CDR3 here is CASSLNRGWATNEKLFF. CDR3 coding DNA: TGTGCCAGCAGCCTAAACAGGGGTTGGGCAACTAATGAAAAACTGTTTTTT.

Worth noting for this clone: An end of the junction differs from the germline gene, which may be a read error. V is TRBV28 and J is TRBJ2-3, with 8 bases lining up with TRBD2. Germline CDR1 MDHEN, CDR2 SYDVKM. This CDR3 is 13 amino acids long. The chain's CDR3 is CASSSAGVDTRYF. The DNA of the CDR3 is TGTGCCAGCAGTTCAGCGGGAGTCGATACGCGGTATTTT.

The chain couples TRBV9 to TRBJ2-3, with 7 bases matching TRBD2. Per germline, CDR1 SGDLS and CDR2 YYNGEE. The CDR3 is 16 residues long. V lost 3 bases and J lost 2; bases outside the gene matches: 9. The CDR3 protein is CASSDVPGLTTDTQYF. CDR3 in DNA: TGTGCCAGCAGCGATGTTCCGGGACTAACCACAGATACGCAGTATTTT.